Listed below are T cell receptor beta chains from one sample, sequenced in a study of T cells in Graves' hyperthyroidism and ophthalmopathy. TCRdb processed the multiplex PCR reads anew with MiXCR; each CDR3 protein has one entry. The sample has 650,000 to 700,000 distinct CDR3 sequences; 15% to 20% are singletons. Sequenced input: blood. The receptors were sampled from a man between 50 and 59 years old with Graves' hyperthyroidism. The CDR3 runs from the conserved cysteine through the conserved F or W. Fields, in order: V gene, J gene, D gene, clone size, CDR3 DNA, CDR3 protein. The D gene is left open where the match is weak. The size field is filled for only some rows; it gives once, few, many or a size class.

v_call: TRBV2; j_call: TRBJ2-7; d_call: TRBD2; clone_size: .; cdr3_nt: TGTGCCAGCAGTGAGCTGGGGCTAGCGGGGGGCGAGCAGTACTTC; cdr3_aa: CASSELGLAGGEQYF
v_call: TRBV30; j_call: TRBJ1-1; d_call: TRBD1; clone_size: .; cdr3_nt: TGTGCCTGGAGTGTAAAAGGGGGCAGAGACGCTTTCTTT; cdr3_aa: CAWSVKGGRDAFF
v_call: TRBV12-5; j_call: TRBJ1-1; d_call: .; clone_size: .; cdr3_nt: TGTGCTAGTGGGTTTGGGAGTTACACTGAAGCTTTCTTT; cdr3_aa: CASGFGSYTEAFF
v_call: TRBV19; j_call: TRBJ2-1; d_call: TRBD2; clone_size: .; cdr3_nt: TGTGCCAGTAGTATTGCTAGCGGGAATAACAATGAGCAGTTCTTC; cdr3_aa: CASSIASGNNNEQFF
v_call: TRBV19; j_call: TRBJ2-1; d_call: .; clone_size: .; cdr3_nt: TGTGCCAGTAGTATAGCGACTGGGTTACGGTTCTTC; cdr3_aa: CASSIATGLRFF
v_call: TRBV20-1; j_call: TRBJ1-5; d_call: .; clone_size: .; cdr3_nt: TGCAGTGCTCCGACGGGGAGGGAGGGGAGCAATCAGCCCCAGCATTTT; cdr3_aa: CSAPTGREGSNQPQHF
v_call: TRBV15; j_call: TRBJ2-1; d_call: .; clone_size: .; cdr3_nt: TGTGCCACCAGCCTACCAAGGGTTGGTGAGCAGTTCTTC; cdr3_aa: CATSLPRVGEQFF
v_call: TRBV10-3; j_call: TRBJ2-2; d_call: TRBD1; clone_size: few; cdr3_nt: TGTGCCATCAGTGAGACAGGGGTCACCGGGGAGCTGTTTTTT; cdr3_aa: CAISETGVTGELFF
v_call: TRBV20-1; j_call: TRBJ2-1; d_call: .; clone_size: many; cdr3_nt: TGCAGTGCTAGAAAGGCCTTAGTAGCGCTTCCCTCCTACAATGAGCAGTTCTTC; cdr3_aa: CSARKALVALPSYNEQFF
v_call: TRBV6-5; j_call: TRBJ1-1; d_call: .; clone_size: .; cdr3_nt: TGTGCCAGCAGTTACACGTCGGGTGAAGCTTTCTTT; cdr3_aa: CASSYTSGEAFF